These 30 T cell receptor beta chains originate from one sample sequenced in a study of T cell responses to AZD1222 COVID-19 vaccine. Libraries were prepared by immunoSEQ multiplex PCR; TCRdb keeps only in-frame clonotypes and omits some of them. The sample consists of 120,000 to 150,000 clones, 90% to 95% of them appearing once. This specimen consisted of peripheral blood, obtained on day 0 of AZD1222 vaccination. The source of these receptors is an adult in good health.

The rearrangement links TRBV25-1 to TRBJ2-1; 7 nucleotides line up with TRBD2. The CDR3 contains 16 residues. V lost 3 bases, J lost 3 bases, and 8 bases stayed unmatched. Per the germline V gene, CDR1 is MGHDK and CDR2 is SYGVNS. In DNA form, the CDR3 reads TGTGCCAGCAGTGACTCGGGGCTAGCGGACTACAATGAGCAGTTCTTC. Translation: CASSDSGLADYNEQFF.

The chain couples TRBV19 to TRBJ2-7; 9 bases agree with TRBD1. Germline values: CDR1 LNHDA, CDR2 SQIVND (reference sequence). The CDR3 totals 15 residues. V shed 5 bases and J 7 bases; nucleotides not matched to a gene: 12. The CDR3, as DNA: TGTGCCAGTAGTTACACCCGGGACAGGGCCTGGGAGCAGTACTTC. This encodes CASSYTRDRAWEQYF.

The CDR3, as DNA: TGTGCCAGCAGTTCGTACAAGGACCCGTACAATGAGCAGTTCTTC. Translation: CASSSYKDPYNEQFF. The rearrangement uses TRBV28 and TRBJ2-1; no clear D gene. The CDR3 has 15 amino acids. The germline V gene has CDR1 MDHEN and CDR2 SYDVKM. The V gene lost 4 bases and the J gene lost 4 bases, with 14 bases spanning the gap.

This chain links TRBV19 with TRBJ2-3; 9 positions agree with TRBD1. Losses at the gene ends were 5 bases for V and 2 bases for J; bases not matched to a gene: 5. The CDR3 is 15 amino acids. In germline, CDR1 is LNHDA, CDR2 SQIVND (reference sequence). DNA of the CDR3: TGTGCCAGTAGTTCCCGGACAGGGGCCACAGATACGCAGTATTTT. Amino acids: CASSSRTGATDTQYF.

The V and J genes are TRBV5-8 and TRBJ2-3; D is perhaps TRBD1 (6 bases). Trimming shortened V by 2 bases and J by 1 base, and 20 bases separated the two germline ends. This CDR3 is built from 18 residues. CDR1 is SGHTS, CDR2 YDEGEE, per germline. DNA of the CDR3: TGTGCCAGCAGCTTAGACGAAACCGGGACACGCTGCACAGATACGCAGTATTTT. Translated, it gives CASSLDETGTRCTDTQYF.

The gene calls are TRBV20-1 and TRBJ1-5, with D possibly TRBD1 on 5 matching bases. This CDR3 contains 13 residues. Trimming took off 3 bases at V and 3 bases at J, with 9 bases between the two ends. Germline loops: CDR1 DFQATT, CDR2 SNEGSKA (reference sequence). Here the CDR3 DNA reads TGCAGTGCTAGTCGGGGCGTCAATCAGCCCCAGCATTTT. Translated: CSASRGVNQPQHF.

This clone was observed a handful of times. The rearrangement joins TRBV5-1 to TRBJ1-1; 7 bases map to TRBD1. Germline-derived CDR1 and CDR2 are SGHRS and YFSETQ. This CDR3 has 14 amino acids. J lost 1 base, V lost 4 bases, and 4 bases had no gene match. The CDR3: CASSLRQGNTEAFF. As DNA, the CDR3 is TGCGCCAGCAGCCTTCGACAGGGGAACACTGAAGCTTTCTTT.

The J gene is TRBJ2-7, the V gene TRBV27; TRBD1 matches 9 bases. V trimming: 1 base; J trimming: 6 bases; junction bases outside the gene matches: 4. Germline V CDR1 and CDR2: MNHEY, SMNVEV (reference sequence). The CDR3 contains 14 residues. CDR3 nucleotides: TGTGCCAGCAGTTTATGGACAGGGGTAAGCGAGCAGTACTTC. Translated: CASSLWTGVSEQYF.

The gene calls are TRBV10-3 and TRBJ1-1, with D possibly being TRBD1 (6 bases). The CDR3 spans 13 residues. The germline V and J ends were trimmed by 4 bases and 1 base, with 7 bases remaining between them. CDR1 ENHRY and CDR2 SYGVKD come from the germline V gene. For the CDR3, the DNA is TGTGCCATCAGTGTGGGACAGAACACTGAAGCTTTCTTT. It translates to CAISVGQNTEAFF.

This clone was seen a handful of times. Other nucleotide sequences from this sample produce the same CDR3. This rearrangement joins TRBV5-5 to TRBJ1-2; D remains ambiguous. V lost 0 bases and J 4 bases, leaving 4 bases between the germline ends. CDR1 is SGHKS and CDR2 is YYEKEE in the germline V gene (reference sequence). The CDR3 contains 12 residues. The CDR3: CASSLDRYGYTF. The CDR3 DNA follows: TGTGCCAGCAGCTTGGATCGCTATGGCTACACCTTC.

The V gene is TRBV6-1, the J gene TRBJ2-7, with TRBD2 matching 11 bases. V shed 0 bases, J shed 0 bases, and the junction held 4 bases outside the gene matches. Germline CDR1 and CDR2: MNHNS and SASEGT. The CDR3 runs 17 residues. This CDR3 is CASSEALAGASSYEQYF. CDR3 in DNA: TGTGCCAGCAGTGAAGCACTAGCGGGGGCCTCCTCCTACGAGCAGTACTTC.

This rearrangement joins TRBV9 to TRBJ1-2, with TRBD1 identical over 8 bases. Germline V gene lookup returns CDR1 SGDLS and CDR2 YYNGEE. J gave up 7 bases and V 0 bases, and 8 bases lay outside the gene matches. The CDR3 is 15 residues long. The CDR3 sequence is CASSVGIPGGVGYTF. CDR3 DNA sequence: TGTGCCAGCAGCGTAGGGATTCCAGGGGGCGTTGGCTACACCTTC.

J is TRBJ1-1 and V is TRBV25-1; TRBD1 might be the D (6 bases). V lost 4 bases and J lost 8, with 14 bases in between. The germline CDR1 and CDR2 sequences are MGHDK and SYGVNS. The CDR3 is made up of 13 amino acids. The CDR3 here is CASSVPGQQEAFF. CDR3 sequence (DNA): TGTGCCAGCAGTGTCCCTGGACAGCAGGAAGCTTTCTTT.

The chain carries TRBV18 and TRBJ2-7; D is possibly TRBD1 (6 bases). From germline, CDR1 is KGHSH and CDR2 LQKENI. The germline V and J ends were trimmed by 0 bases and 2 bases, with 17 bases remaining between them. There are 17 residues in the CDR3. The CDR3 sequence is CASSPPMGARGPYEQYF. The DNA of the CDR3 is TGTGCCAGCTCACCACCCATGGGGGCGAGGGGTCCCTACGAGCAGTACTTC.

The genes are TRBV19 and TRBJ2-7; 10 bases align to TRBD1. Germline loops: CDR1 LNHDA, CDR2 SQIVND (reference sequence). V lost 5 bases to trimming and J lost 3 bases; unmatched junction nucleotides: 4. The CDR3 covers 14 residues. CDR3 residues: CASSSGTGVYEQYF. The CDR3 bases are TGTGCCAGTAGTTCGGGGACAGGGGTCTACGAGCAGTACTTC.

The rearrangement joins TRBV19 to TRBJ2-1, with D tentatively TRBD1 (6 bases). This CDR3 is built from 15 residues. V shed 6 bases and J shed 4 bases, with 16 bases lying between them. The germline gives CDR1 LNHDA, CDR2 SQIVND (reference sequence). The CDR3 spells CASRGSGGAYNEQFF. The CDR3 DNA reads as TGTGCCAGTAGGGGGTCTGGGGGCGCTTACAATGAGCAGTTCTTC. Based on the CDR3 plus reference TRBV19 and TRBJ2-1, the full variable domain is DGGITQSPKYLFRKEGQNVTLSCEQNLNHDAMYWYRQDPGQGLRLIYYSQIVNDFQKGDIAEGYSVSREKKESFPLTVTSAQKNPTAFYLCASRGSGGAYNEQFFGPGTRLTVL.

The chain employs TRBV19 and TRBJ1-1; no clear D. The CDR3 runs 14 residues. Germline V gene sequence: CDR1 LNHDA, CDR2 SQIVND (reference sequence). The V gene lost 5 bases and the J gene lost 6 bases, with 16 bases spanning the gap. The CDR3 DNA sequence: TGTGCCAGTAGTGCCACGTTAGGAGGGCCTGAAGCTTTCTTT. It specifies CASSATLGGPEAFF.

The chain employs TRBV13 and TRBJ1-2; D is possibly TRBD1 (5 bases). The V end was cut by 4 bases, the J end by 0 bases, with 12 bases between. This CDR3 contains 15 residues. Germline CDR1 is PRHDT and CDR2 is FYEKMQ (reference sequence). The DNA for the CDR3 is TGTGCCAGCAGCTCTCCTGGGGGGGCTAACTATGGCTACACCTTC. As protein: CASSSPGGANYGYTF.

The genes are TRBV5-1 and TRBJ2-7; 10 nucleotides match TRBD1. Trimming cost V 0 bases and J 5 bases; bases outside gene matches: 5. Germline V lookup: CDR1 SGHRS, CDR2 YFSETQ. The CDR3 covers 15 residues. CDR3 protein: CASSLAGTGAHEQYF. In DNA, the CDR3 is TGCGCCAGCAGCTTGGCTGGGACAGGGGCCCACGAGCAGTACTTC.

The V and J genes are TRBV7-2 and TRBJ2-5; D ambiguous. The germline V gene has CDR1 SGHTA and CDR2 FQGNSA. This CDR3 is built from 15 residues. Trimming removed 5 bases at V and 1 base at J, with 14 bases between. CDR3 DNA: TGTGCCAGCAGCCACGACCCCGGTATCCAAGAGACCCAGTACTTC. Encoded protein: CASSHDPGIQETQYF.

V and J are TRBV7-3 and TRBJ2-2; D is ambiguous. The CDR3 loop spans 16 amino acids. V was trimmed by 5 bases and J by 7 bases, leaving 20 bases between them. Germline CDR1 reads SGHTA; CDR2 reads FQGTGA. In DNA form, the CDR3 reads TGTGCCAGCAGCCCCGGGTTCCGGACGGATAACGGGGAGCTGTTTTTT. Its protein is CASSPGFRTDNGELFF. The full variable domain, with the rest looked up from reference TRBV7-3 and TRBJ2-2, is GAGVSQTPSNKVTEKGKYVELRCDPISGHTALYWYRQSLGQGPEFLIYFQGTGAADDSGLPNDRFFAVRPEGSVSTLKIQRTERGDSAVYLCASSPGFRTDNGELFFGEGSRLTVL.

This clone has a single count. This sequence joins TRBV11-3 and TRBJ2-2; D remains ambiguous. V was shortened by 1 base and J by 13 bases, with 13 bases between the two germline ends. CDR3 size: 13 residues. The germline V gene has CDR1 SGHNT and CDR2 YENEEA. DNA for the CDR3: TGTGCCAGCAGCTTAGGGCGTTCATCGAGGCTGTTTTTT. Translated, it gives CASSLGRSSRLFF.

V is TRBV14 and J is TRBJ1-1; D gene ambiguous. Germline V gives CDR1 SGHDN, CDR2 FVKESK. The CDR3 is 19 amino acids. Trimming stripped 5 bases from V and 0 bases from J, with 25 bases between. The CDR3 DNA reads as TGTGCCAGCAGCGGACCTCAGATGGGCGGATTGAGGATGAACACTGAAGCTTTCTTT. The encoded protein is CASSGPQMGGLRMNTEAFF.

CDR3 region: CASSRVLPGQGSHEQYF. The CDR3 coding sequence is TGTGCCAGCTCACGAGTCCTACCGGGACAGGGGTCCCACGAGCAGTACTTC. V gene TRBV18 combines with J gene TRBJ2-7; 10 nucleotides match TRBD1. The junction had 14 bases not matched to a gene; V was cut back by 4 bases and J by 5 bases. The CDR3 loop spans 17 amino acids. Germline-derived CDR1 and CDR2 are KGHSH and LQKENI.

The V call is TRBV11-2, the J call TRBJ2-7; 10 positions agree with TRBD2. CDR1 and CDR2 from the germline V gene are SGHAT and FQNNGV. The CDR3 is made up of 16 amino acids. After removal of 8 bases from V and 1 base from J, the junction contained 11 bases not matched to a gene. The CDR3 DNA sequence: TGTGCCAGCTACTCCAGTCTAGCGGGAGAGTCCTACGAGCAGTACTTC. Translation: CASYSSLAGESYEQYF.

This clone was seen more than once but under ten times. The rearrangement joins TRBV14 to TRBJ1-2, with a weak D call TRBD1 (5 bases). The CDR3 loop spans 13 amino acids. CDR1 and CDR2 (germline): SGHDN, FVKESK. With 2 bases removed from V and 7 bases from J, the gap between germline ends came to 11 bases. The CDR3 coding sequence is TGTGCCAGCAGCCAAAAACCAGGGTTTGGCTACACCTTC. Amino acids: CASSQKPGFGYTF.

The genes are TRBV28 and TRBJ1-4, with 7 bases lining up with TRBD1. Germline values: CDR1 MDHEN, CDR2 SYDVKM. The CDR3 runs to 15 residues. J gave up 5 bases and V 6 bases, and 9 bases lay outside the gene matches. This CDR3 reads CASRDVRTGNEKLFF. CDR3 DNA: TGTGCCAGCAGGGACGTGCGGACAGGAAATGAAAAACTGTTTTTT.

This sequence joins TRBV2 and TRBJ2-7; D perhaps matches TRBD1 (6 bases). The germline gives CDR1 SNHLY, CDR2 FYNNEI. The CDR3 runs to 16 residues. V was clipped by 5 bases and J by 6 bases, with 23 bases between them. CDR3 region: CASSKGGIPGQSEQYF. The CDR3 region has the DNA TGTGCCAGCAGTAAAGGAGGAATTCCGGGACAAAGCGAGCAGTACTTC. Filled out from reference TRBV2 and TRBJ2-7, the complete variable domain reads EPEVTQTPSHQVTQMGQEVILRCVPISNHLYFYWYRQILGQKVEFLVSFYNNEISEKSEIFDDQFSVERPDGSNFTLKIRSTKLEDSAMYFCASSKGGIPGQSEQYFGPGTRLTVT.

In the case of this clone: At one of its ends the junction is not consistent with the germline gene, which may arise from a read error. The chain couples TRBV4-1 to TRBJ2-1; 8 nucleotides align to TRBD2. This CDR3 has 15 amino acids. Germline CDR1 and CDR2: MGHRA and YSYEKL. CDR3 in amino acids: CARSQGGGYGDEQFF. The CDR3 nucleotides are TGCGCCCGCAGCCAAGGCGGGGGGTATGGGGATGAGCAGTTCTTC.

This clone was detected only once. The J gene is TRBJ2-3, the V gene TRBV29-1, with D possibly called TRBD1 or TRBD2 (5 bases each). Trimming left V 5 bases short and J 0 bases short, with 18 bases between. CDR1 is SQVTM and CDR2 is ANQGSEA in the germline V gene. The CDR3 consists of 16 residues. CDR3 protein: CSVPPPGWGSTDTQYF. For the CDR3, the DNA is TGCAGCGTTCCTCCCCCAGGGTGGGGGAGCACAGATACGCAGTATTTT.